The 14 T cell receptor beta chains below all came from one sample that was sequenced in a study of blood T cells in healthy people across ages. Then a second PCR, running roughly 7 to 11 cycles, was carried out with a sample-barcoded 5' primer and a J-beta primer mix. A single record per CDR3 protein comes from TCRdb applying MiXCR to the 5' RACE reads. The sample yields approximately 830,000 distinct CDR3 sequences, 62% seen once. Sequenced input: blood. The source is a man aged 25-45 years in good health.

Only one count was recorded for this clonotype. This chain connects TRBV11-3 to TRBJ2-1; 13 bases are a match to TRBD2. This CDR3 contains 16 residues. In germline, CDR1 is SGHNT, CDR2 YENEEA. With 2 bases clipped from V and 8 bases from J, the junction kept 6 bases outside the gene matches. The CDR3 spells CASSLNGLAGAYEQFF. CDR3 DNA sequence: TGTGCCAGCAGCTTAAACGGACTAGCGGGGGCATATGAGCAGTTCTTC.

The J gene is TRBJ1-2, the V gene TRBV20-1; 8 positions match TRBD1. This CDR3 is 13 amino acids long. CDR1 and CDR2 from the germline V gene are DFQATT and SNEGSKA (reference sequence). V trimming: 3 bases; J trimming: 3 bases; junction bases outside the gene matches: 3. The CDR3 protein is CSARDRAHYGYTF. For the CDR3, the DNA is TGCAGTGCTAGGGACAGGGCGCACTATGGCTACACCTTC.

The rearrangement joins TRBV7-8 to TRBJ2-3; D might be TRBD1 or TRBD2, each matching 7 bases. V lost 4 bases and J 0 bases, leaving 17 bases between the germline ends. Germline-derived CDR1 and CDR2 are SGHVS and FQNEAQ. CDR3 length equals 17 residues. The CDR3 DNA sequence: TGTGCCAGCAGCTCCCCCAGGGGGGGGCAAAGCACAGATACGCAGTATTTT. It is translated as CASSSPRGGQSTDTQYF.

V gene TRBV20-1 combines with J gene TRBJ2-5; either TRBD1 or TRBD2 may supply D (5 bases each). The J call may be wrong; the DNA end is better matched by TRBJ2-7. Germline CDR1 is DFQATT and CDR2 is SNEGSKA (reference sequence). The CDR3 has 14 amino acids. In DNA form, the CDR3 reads TGCAGTGCTAGACCTCCGGGACGGACTTACGAGCAGTACTTC. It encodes CSARPPGRTYEQYF.

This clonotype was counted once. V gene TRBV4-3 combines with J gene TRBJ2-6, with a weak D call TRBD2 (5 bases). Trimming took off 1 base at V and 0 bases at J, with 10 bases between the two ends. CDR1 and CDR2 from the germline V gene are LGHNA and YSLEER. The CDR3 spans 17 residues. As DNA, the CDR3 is TGCGCCAGCAGCCAAGTCATGGGGAGCTCTGGGGCCAACGTCCTGACTTTC. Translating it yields CASSQVMGSSGANVLTF.

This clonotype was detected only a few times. CDR3 protein: CASSVVALSYNEQFF. The CDR3 DNA reads as TGTGCCAGCAGCGTAGTGGCCCTAAGTTACAATGAGCAGTTCTTC. The chain is built from TRBV9 and TRBJ2-1; D gene ambiguous. This CDR3 comprises 15 residues. V shed 0 bases and J shed 4 bases, with 11 bases lying between them. Looked up from germline, CDR1 is SGDLS and CDR2 is YYNGEE.

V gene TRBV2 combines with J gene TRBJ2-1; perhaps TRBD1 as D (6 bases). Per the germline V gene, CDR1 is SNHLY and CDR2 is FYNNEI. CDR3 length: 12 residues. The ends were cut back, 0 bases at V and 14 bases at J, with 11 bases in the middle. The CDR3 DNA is TGTGCCAGCAGTGAAGCGGGACAAAGGGAGTTCTTC. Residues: CASSEAGQREFF.

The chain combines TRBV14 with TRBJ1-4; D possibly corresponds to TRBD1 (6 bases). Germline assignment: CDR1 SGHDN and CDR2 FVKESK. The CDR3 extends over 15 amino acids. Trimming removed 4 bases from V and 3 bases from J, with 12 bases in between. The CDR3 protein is CASSRVGGSNEKLFF. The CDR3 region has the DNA TGTGCCAGCAGCCGCGTCGGGGGCTCTAATGAAAAACTGTTTTTT. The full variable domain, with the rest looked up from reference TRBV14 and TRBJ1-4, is EAGVTQFPSHSVIEKGQTVTLRCDPISGHDNLYWYRRVMGKEIKFLLHFVKESKQDESGMPNNRFLAERTGGTYSTLKVQPAELEDSGVYFCASSRVGGSNEKLFFGSGTQLSVL.

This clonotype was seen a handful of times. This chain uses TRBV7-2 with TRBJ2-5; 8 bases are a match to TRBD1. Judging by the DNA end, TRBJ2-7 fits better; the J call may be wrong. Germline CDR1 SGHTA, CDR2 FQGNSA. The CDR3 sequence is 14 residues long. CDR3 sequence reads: CASSLRRQGYEQYF. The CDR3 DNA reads TGTGCCAGCAGCCTTAGGAGACAGGGGTACGAGCAGTACTTC.

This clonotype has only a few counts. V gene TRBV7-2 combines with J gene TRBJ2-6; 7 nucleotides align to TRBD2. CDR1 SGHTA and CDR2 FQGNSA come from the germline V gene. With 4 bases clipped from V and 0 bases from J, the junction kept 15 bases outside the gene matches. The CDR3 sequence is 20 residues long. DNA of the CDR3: TGTGCCAGCAGCTCCCTCCTTAGAGGGACTACTTTCTCTGGGGCCAACGTCCTGACTTTC. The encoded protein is CASSSLLRGTTFSGANVLTF.

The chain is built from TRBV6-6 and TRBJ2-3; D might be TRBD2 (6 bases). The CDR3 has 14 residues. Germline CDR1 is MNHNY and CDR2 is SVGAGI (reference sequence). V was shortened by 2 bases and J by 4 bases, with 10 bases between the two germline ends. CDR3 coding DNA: TGTGCCAGCAGTTACCGTAGCGGCGCAGATACGCAGTATTTT. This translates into CASSYRSGADTQYF.

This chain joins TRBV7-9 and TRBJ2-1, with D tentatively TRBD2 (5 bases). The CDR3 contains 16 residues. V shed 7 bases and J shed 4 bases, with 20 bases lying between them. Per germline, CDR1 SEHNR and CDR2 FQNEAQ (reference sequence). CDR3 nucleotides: TGTGCCAGCAAAGGACCGGGGTTGGCGGAATACAATGAGCAGTTCTTC. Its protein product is CASKGPGLAEYNEQFF.

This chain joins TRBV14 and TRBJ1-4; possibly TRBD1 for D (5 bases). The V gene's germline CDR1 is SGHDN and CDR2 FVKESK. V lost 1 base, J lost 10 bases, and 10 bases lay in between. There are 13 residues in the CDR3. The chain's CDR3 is CASSQGSGGKLFF. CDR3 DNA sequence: TGTGCCAGCAGCCAAGGTTCGGGGGGAAAACTGTTTTTT. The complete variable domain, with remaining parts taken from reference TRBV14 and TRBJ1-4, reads EAGVTQFPSHSVIEKGQTVTLRCDPISGHDNLYWYRRVMGKEIKFLLHFVKESKQDESGMPNNRFLAERTGGTYSTLKVQPAELEDSGVYFCASSQGSGGKLFFGSGTQLSVL.

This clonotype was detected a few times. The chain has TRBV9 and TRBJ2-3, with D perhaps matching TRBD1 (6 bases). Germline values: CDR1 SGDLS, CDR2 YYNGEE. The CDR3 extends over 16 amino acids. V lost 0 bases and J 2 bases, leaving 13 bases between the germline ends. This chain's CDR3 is CASSVGDTSITDTQYF. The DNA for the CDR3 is TGTGCCAGCAGCGTAGGGGACACAAGTATCACAGATACGCAGTATTTT.